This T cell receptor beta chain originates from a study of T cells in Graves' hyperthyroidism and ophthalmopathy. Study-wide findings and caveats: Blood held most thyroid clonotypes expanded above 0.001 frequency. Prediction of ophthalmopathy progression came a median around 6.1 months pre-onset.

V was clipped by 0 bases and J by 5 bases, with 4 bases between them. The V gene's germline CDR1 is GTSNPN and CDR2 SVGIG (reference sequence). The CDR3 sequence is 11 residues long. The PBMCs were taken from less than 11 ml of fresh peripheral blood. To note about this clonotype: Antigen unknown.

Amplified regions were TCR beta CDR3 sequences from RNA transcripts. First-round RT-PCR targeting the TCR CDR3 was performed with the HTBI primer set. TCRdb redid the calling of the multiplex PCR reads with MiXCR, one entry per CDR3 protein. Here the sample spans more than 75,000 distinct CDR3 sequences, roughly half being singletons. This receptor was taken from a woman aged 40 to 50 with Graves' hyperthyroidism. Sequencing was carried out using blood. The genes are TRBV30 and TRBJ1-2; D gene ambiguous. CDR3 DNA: TGTGCCTGGAGTGTTGGTTATGGCTACACCTTC. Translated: CAWSVGYGYTF.